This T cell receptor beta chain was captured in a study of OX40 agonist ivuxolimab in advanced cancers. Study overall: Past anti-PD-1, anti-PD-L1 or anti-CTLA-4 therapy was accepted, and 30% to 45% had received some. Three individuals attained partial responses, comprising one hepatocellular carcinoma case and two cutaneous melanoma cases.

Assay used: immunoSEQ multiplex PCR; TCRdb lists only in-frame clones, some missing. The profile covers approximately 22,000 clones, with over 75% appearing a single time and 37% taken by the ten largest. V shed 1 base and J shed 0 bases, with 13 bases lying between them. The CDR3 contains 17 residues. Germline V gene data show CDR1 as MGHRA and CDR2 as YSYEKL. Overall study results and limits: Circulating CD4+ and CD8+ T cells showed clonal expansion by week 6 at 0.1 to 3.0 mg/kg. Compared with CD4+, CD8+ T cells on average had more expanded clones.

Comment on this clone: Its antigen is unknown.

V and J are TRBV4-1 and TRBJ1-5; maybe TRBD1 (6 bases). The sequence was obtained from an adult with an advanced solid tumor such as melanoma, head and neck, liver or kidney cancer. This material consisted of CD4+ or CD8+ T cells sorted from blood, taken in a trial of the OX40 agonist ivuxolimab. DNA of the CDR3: TGCGCCAGCAGCCAAGGGGAGGGGGTGAATAGCAATCAGCCCCAGCATTTT. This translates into CASSQGEGVNSNQPQHF.